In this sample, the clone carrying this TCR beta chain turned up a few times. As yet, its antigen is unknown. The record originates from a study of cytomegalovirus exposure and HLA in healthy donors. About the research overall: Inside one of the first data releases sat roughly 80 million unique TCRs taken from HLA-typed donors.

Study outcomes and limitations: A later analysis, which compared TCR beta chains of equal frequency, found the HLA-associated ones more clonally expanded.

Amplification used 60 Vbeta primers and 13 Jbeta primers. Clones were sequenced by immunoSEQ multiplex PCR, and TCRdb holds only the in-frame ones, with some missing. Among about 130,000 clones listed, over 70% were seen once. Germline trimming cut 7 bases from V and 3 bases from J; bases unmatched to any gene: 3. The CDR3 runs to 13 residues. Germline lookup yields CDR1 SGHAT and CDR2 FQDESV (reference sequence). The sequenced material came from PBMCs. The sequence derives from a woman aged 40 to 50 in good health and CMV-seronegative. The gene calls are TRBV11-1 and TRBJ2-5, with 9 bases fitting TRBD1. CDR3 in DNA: TGTGCCAGCACCTGGACAGGGGAAGAGACCCAGTACTTC. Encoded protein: CASTWTGEETQYF.